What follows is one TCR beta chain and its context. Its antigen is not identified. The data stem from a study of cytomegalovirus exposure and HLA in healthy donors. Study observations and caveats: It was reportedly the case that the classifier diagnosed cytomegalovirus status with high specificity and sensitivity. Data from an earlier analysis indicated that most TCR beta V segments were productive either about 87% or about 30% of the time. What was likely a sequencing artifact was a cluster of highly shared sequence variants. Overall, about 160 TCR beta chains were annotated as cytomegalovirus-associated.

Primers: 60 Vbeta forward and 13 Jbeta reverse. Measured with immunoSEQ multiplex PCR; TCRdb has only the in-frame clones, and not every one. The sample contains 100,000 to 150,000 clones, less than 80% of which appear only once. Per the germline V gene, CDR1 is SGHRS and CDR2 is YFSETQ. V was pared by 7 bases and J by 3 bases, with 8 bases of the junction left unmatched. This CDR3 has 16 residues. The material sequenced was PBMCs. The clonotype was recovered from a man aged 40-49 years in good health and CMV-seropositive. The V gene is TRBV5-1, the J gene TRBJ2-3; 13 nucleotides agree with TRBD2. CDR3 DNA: TGCGCCAGCGCAACCGGACTAGCGGGGGAAACAGATACGCAGTATTTT. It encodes CASATGLAGETDTQYF.